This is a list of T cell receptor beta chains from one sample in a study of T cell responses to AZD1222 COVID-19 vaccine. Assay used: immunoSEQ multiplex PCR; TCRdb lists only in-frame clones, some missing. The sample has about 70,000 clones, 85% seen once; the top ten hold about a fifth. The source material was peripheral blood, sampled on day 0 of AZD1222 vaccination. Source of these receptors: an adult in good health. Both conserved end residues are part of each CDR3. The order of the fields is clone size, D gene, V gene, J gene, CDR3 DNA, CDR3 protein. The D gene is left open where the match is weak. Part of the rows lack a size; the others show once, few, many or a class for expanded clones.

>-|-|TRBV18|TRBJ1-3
TGTGCCAGCTCACCACCAAAAGGGACCTTCTCTGGAAACACCATATATTTT
CASSPPKGTFSGNTIYF
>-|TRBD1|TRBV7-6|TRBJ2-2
TGTGCCAGCAGCTTGCGGCCAGGGGGCGGAACCGGGGAGCTGTTTTTT
CASSLRPGGGTGELFF
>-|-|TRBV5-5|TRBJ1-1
TGTGCCAGCAGCTTGGTGGTGGGCACTGAAGCTTTCTTT
CASSLVVGTEAFF
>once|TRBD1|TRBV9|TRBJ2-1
TGTGCCAGCAGCGTAGAGGGACAGGGAATTGAGCAGTTCTTC
CASSVEGQGIEQFF
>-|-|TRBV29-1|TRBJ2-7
TGCAGCGTTGAAGAAGGGTCACCCTACGAGCAGTACTTC
CSVEEGSPYEQYF
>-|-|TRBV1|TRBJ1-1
TGCACCAGCAGCCAAGACCTCGGAGAGAAGATGATGAACTCTGAAGCTTTCTTT
CTSSQDLGEKMMNSEAFF
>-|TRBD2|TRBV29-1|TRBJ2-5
TGCAGCGTTGAGGGAACGAGCGGGGCCCTCCGGTACTTC
CSVEGTSGALRYF
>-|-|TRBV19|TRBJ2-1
TGTGCCAGTATGTTTGGGGCCTACAATGAGCAGTTCTTC
CASMFGAYNEQFF
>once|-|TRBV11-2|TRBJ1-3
TGTGCCAGCAGCCCCCGCGGGGTACCCGCGGGGGGAAACACCATATATTTT
CASSPRGVPAGGNTIYF
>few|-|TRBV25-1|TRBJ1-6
TGTGCCAGCAGTCTGTCCGGGGGATCCCTCCACTTT
CASSLSGGSLHF
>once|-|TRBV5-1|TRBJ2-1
TGCGCCAGCAGCTTGGGTACTAGTACCTACAATGAGCAGTTCTTC
CASSLGTSTYNEQFF
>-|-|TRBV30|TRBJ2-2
TGTGCCTGGAGTGAACATACCACCGGGGAGCTGTTTTTT
CAWSEHTTGELFF
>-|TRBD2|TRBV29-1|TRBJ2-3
TGCAGCGTTAAGGTAGCGGGAATGCTAGATACGCAGTATTTT
CSVKVAGMLDTQYF
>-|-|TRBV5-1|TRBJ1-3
TGCGCCAGCAGCCCCGGGTCTGGATCTGGAAACACCATATATTTT
CASSPGSGSGNTIYF
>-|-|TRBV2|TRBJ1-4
TGTGCCAGCAGGGGGGACGTGGGTTTTAATGAAAAACTGTTTTTT
CASRGDVGFNEKLFF
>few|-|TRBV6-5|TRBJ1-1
TGTGCCAGCAGTATCGGGTCCTCCACTGAAGCTTTCTTT
CASSIGSSTEAFF
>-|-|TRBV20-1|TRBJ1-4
TGCAGTGCTAGTTCCGGTCGATCCTCAACTAATGAAAAACTGTTTTTT
CSASSGRSSTNEKLFF
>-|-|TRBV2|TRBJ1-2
TGTGCCAGCAGTGAAGCGGGAGGGGCTGCCTATGGCTACACCTTC
CASSEAGGAAYGYTF
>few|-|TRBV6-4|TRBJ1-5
TGTGCCAGCAGTAATGGATCGGACAGCCTCAATCAGCCCCAGCATTTT
CASSNGSDSLNQPQHF
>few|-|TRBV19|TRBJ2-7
TGTGCCAGTAGTACACAGGCGAGCTCCTACGAGCAGTACTTC
CASSTQASSYEQYF
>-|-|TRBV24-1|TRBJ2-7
TGTGCCACCAGTGATTTTATTCCCTACGAGCAGTACTTC
CATSDFIPYEQYF
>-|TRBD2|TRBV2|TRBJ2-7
TGTGCCAGCAAGACCCCCCGGGAGGGAAAGAGCTACGAGCAGTACTTC
CASKTPREGKSYEQYF